The present T cell receptor (beta chain) was sequenced within a study of blood T cell repertoires in COVID-19. Overall study context: Samples came from the United States, Italy and Spain, spanning acute and convalescent COVID-19. PBMCs, B-cell-depleted T cells, or T cells were the source of the cDNA or gDNA that made up the material.

The CDR3 loop spans 14 amino acids. V was pared by 0 bases and J by 4 bases, with 10 bases between. Germline CDR1 reads SGHRS; CDR2 reads YFSETQ. Original processing notes: Reference gene primer amplification in the assay estimated nucleated cell counts. Libraries were prepared by immunoSEQ multiplex PCR; TCRdb keeps only in-frame clonotypes and omits some of them. V, J and clone size are taken as reported in that table, and D and trimming were inferred from the DNA itself. Of fewer than 350,000 clones detected, about 82% appear once; the ten largest clones hold 4.1%. The TCR was taken from a woman in her 50s with active or convalescent COVID-19. Sequences were obtained from peripheral blood. J is TRBJ1-2 and V is TRBV5-1, with D unresolved. This chain's CDR3 is CASSLEAGGYGYTF. The DNA for the CDR3 is TGCGCCAGCAGCTTGGAGGCAGGAGGCTATGGCTACACCTTC.